This T cell receptor (beta chain) was captured in a study of molecular identifiers for immune sequencing clone quantification (dated by TCRdb to the late 2010s). In the study overall: In a replicate experiment, RNA from roughly 20,000 or 100,000 naive CD8 T cells was split into five aliquots, four of which were sequenced. CD8 T cells were used in a methods study to benchmark molecular-identifier clustering-based TCR repertoire sequencing (MIDCIRS) and TCR RNA copy counting. Paper-wide results and their limitations: When barcode sub-clustering was omitted, TCR diversity was inflated by chimeric consensus sequences, with chimeras reaching as high as 47%. Highly expanded clone sizes could be underestimated because identical TCR molecules may share a barcode. Clones above 20 RNA copies held over 98% of molecules in CMV-specific effector cells but under 1% in naive cells. Modeling gave about three recovered TCR RNA copies per cell versus around 10 by digital PCR, implying 25% to 30% capture efficiency. A single cell's worth of spiked-in Jurkat TCR RNA was reported detectable even among 750,000 to 1,000,000 naive CD8 T cells. The naive libraries included spiked-in Jurkat TCR RNA (around 10 copies' worth), and this RNA is not part of the donor repertoire.

Naive CD8 T cell libraries were made from roughly 20,000 to 1,000,000 sorted cells using 10%, 30% or 50% of purified RNA. Naive CD8 T cells, defined as CD8+CD4-CCR7+CD45RA+, were FACS-sorted into RLT Plus buffer on a BD FACSAria II. Detection sensitivity was tested by spiking Jurkat RNA equal to about 10 TCR copies' worth into samples containing 20,000-1,000,000 naive CD8 T cells. CD8 T cells were enriched using RosetteSep CD8+ T Cell Enrichment Cocktail and Ficoll-Paque, and the enriched cells then underwent ACK red cell lysis. In this sample, this clonotype turned up many times. Its cognate antigen has yet to be identified. Base qualities are not provided; no much larger clone lies one nucleotide away. The CDR3 contains 13 residues, cysteine and phenylalanine counted. Only CDR3 DNA remains: 39 bases, in frame from the first base. The germline V gene (reference sequence) supplies CDR1 PRHDT and CDR2 FYEKMQ. V is pared back by 5 bases and J by 1 base, with 8 bases lying between the germline termini.

Libraries were made using PCR. Sequencing was performed on a NextSeq 500. Bulk TCR libraries were prepared as previously described, using TCR primers listed in Table S5. Total RNA was purified with the Qiagen AllPrep DNA/RNA kit. Before analysis, reads from multiple sequencing runs of the same library were pooled. As for how the authors treated the data: Only reads with exact TCR constant sequence were kept, trimmed to 150 nt, and grouped by their 12-nt molecular barcodes. Within each barcode group, reads were sub-clustered at a 15% Levenshtein threshold, and quality-weighted consensus sequences were built per RNA molecule. Non-functional sequences were filtered out, along with any lower-count sequence sitting one edit away from another sequence. On the basis of fitting two negative binomial distributions, barcode sub-clusters with fewer than 20% of the maximum read count were discarded. Clones were called with MiXCR by TCRdb after fastp trimmed the public reads at Q25, and only in-frame beta chains were retained. Entries that share a CDR3 protein sequence are merged under the most common genes and DNA. TCRdb's processing, not the authors' own work, is the source of the V and J calls. This sample comprises under 800,000 distinct CDR3 sequences, 25% of them detected only once. About 0.81% of the sample comes from the top ten.

The receptor was isolated from a human donor in good health. Some libraries in this study had Jurkat cell RNA spiked in. In this chain, TRBV13 is recombined with TRBJ1-1, with an unclear D gene assignment. Material for sequencing was naive CD8+ T cells from blood, with Jurkat cell RNA spiked in. Reading the label with the study, this specimen's cell subset or site is: FACS-sorted CD8+CD4-CCR7+CD45RA+ naive T cells. The CDR3: CASSPTANTEAFF. The nucleotide sequence reads as follows: TGTGCCAGCAGCCCCACAGCGAACACTGAAGCTTTCTTT.